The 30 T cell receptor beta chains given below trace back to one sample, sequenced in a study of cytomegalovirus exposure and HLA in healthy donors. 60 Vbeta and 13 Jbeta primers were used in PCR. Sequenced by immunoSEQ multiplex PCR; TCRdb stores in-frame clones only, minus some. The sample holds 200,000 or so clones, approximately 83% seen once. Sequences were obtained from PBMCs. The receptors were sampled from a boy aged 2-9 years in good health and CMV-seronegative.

CDR3 coding DNA: TGTGCCATCAGTGAAGACAGGGGGCGGATCGCTAACTATGGCTACACCTTC. Protein: CAISEDRGRIANYGYTF. The chain has TRBV10-3 and TRBJ1-2; 10 positions agree with TRBD1. The CDR3 extends over 17 amino acids. Germline lookup yields CDR1 ENHRY and CDR2 SYGVKD. The V and J ends lost 3 bases and 0 bases, in that order; junction bases with no gene match: 7.

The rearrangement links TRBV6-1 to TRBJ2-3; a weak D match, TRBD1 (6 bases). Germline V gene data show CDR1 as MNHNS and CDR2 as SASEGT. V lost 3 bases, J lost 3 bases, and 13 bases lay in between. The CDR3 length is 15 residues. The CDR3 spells CASSDSYRETDTQYF. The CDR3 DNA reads TGTGCCAGCAGTGATTCTTACAGGGAGACAGATACGCAGTATTTT.

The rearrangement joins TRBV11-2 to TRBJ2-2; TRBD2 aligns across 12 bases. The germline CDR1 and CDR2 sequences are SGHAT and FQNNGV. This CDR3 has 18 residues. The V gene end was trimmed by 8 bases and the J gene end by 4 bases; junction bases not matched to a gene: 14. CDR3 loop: CASRRTSGVIVGTGELFF. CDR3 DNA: TGTGCCAGCCGAAGGACTAGCGGGGTTATTGTTGGCACCGGGGAGCTGTTTTTT.

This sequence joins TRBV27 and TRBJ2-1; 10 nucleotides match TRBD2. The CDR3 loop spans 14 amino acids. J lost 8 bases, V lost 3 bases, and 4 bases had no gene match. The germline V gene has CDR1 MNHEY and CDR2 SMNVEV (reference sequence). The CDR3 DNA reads TGTGCCAGCAGTTTCCGACTAGCGGGTGATGAGCAGTTCTTC. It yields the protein CASSFRLAGDEQFF.

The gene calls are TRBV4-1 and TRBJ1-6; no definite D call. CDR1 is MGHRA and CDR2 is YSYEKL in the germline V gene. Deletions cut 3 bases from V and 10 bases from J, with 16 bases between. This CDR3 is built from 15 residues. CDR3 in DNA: TGCGCCAGCAGCCACACCCTGCAGGAGGACTCACCCCTCCACTTT. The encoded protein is CASSHTLQEDSPLHF.

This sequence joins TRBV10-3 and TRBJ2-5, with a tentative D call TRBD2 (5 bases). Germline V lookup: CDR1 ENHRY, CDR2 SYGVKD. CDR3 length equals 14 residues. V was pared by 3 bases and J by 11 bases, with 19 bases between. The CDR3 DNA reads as TGTGCCATCAGTGAATCCCCCGAGGGTCAAGAGCAGTACTTC. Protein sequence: CAISESPEGQEQYF.

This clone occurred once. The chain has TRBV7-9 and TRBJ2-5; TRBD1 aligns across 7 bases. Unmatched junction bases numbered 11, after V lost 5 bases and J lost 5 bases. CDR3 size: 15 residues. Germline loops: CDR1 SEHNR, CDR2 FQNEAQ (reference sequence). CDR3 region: CASSVATTGWETQYF. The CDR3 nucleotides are TGTGCCAGCAGCGTCGCAACGACAGGGTGGGAGACCCAGTACTTC.

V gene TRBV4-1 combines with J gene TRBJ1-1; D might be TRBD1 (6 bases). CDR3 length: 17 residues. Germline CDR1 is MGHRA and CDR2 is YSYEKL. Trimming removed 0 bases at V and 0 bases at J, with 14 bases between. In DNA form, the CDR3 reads TGCGCCAGCAGCCAAGATGGGGGGGCCCGATTGAACACTGAAGCTTTCTTT. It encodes CASSQDGGARLNTEAFF.

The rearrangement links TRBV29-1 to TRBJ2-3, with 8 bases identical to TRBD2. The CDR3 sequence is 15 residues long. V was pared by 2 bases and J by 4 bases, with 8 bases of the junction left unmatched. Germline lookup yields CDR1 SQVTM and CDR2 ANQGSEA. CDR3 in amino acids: CSVEWTSSRSDTQYF. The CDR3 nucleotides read TGCAGCGTTGAATGGACTAGCTCTAGGTCAGATACGCAGTATTTT.

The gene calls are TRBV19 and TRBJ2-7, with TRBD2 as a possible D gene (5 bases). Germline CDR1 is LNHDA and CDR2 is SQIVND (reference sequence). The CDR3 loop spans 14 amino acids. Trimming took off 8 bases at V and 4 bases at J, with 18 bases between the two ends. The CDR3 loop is CASSEVNALYEQYF. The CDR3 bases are TGTGCCAGTTCGGAGGTCAACGCCCTGTACGAGCAGTACTTC.

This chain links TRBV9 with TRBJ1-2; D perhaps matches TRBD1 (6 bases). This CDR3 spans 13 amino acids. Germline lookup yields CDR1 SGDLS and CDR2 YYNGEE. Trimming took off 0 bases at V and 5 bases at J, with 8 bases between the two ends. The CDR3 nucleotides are TGTGCCAGCAGCGTAGGGACAGCATATGGCTACACCTTC. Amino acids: CASSVGTAYGYTF.

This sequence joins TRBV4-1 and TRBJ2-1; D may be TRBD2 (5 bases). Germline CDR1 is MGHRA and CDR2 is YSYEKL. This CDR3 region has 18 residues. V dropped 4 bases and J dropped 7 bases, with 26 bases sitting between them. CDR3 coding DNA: TGCGCCAGCAGCCGCGGGTTTAGGACCTCCAACCCGGCGAATGAGCAGTTCTTC. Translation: CASSRGFRTSNPANEQFF.

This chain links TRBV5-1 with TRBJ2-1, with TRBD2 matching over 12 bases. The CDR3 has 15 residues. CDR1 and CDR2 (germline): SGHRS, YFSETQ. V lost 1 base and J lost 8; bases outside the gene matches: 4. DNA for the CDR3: TGCGCCAGCAGCTTGCTAGCGGGAGGGCCCGATGAGCAGTTCTTC. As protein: CASSLLAGGPDEQFF.

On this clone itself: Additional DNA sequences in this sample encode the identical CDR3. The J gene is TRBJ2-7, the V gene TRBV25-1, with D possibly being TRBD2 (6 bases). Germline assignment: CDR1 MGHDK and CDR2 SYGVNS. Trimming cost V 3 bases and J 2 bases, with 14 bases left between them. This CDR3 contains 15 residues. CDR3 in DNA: TGTGCCAGCAGTGAGTGGAGGGCAGGGACCTACGAGCAGTACTTC. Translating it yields CASSEWRAGTYEQYF.

CDR3 region: CASSYSNSGDQPQHF. As DNA, the CDR3 is TGTGCCAGCAGTTACTCGAATTCAGGGGATCAGCCCCAGCATTTT. V gene TRBV6-5 combines with J gene TRBJ1-5, with TRBD1 as a possible D gene (6 bases). The CDR3 contains 15 residues. V lost 0 bases and J 5 bases, leaving 11 bases between the germline ends. CDR1 is MNHEY and CDR2 is SVGAGI in the germline V gene.

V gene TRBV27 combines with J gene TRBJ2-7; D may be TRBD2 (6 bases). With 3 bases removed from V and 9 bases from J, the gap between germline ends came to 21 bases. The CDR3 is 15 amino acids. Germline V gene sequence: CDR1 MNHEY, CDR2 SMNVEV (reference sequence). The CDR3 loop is CASSFSSWDYGGQYF. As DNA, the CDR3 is TGTGCCAGCAGTTTCTCTTCCTGGGATTACGGGGGGCAGTACTTC.

CDR3 loop: CASSFQGGTEAFF. CDR3 in DNA: TGTGCCAGCAGTTTTCAAGGGGGCACTGAAGCTTTCTTT. The chain combines TRBV28 with TRBJ1-1; a weak D match, TRBD1 (6 bases). Germline assignment: CDR1 MDHEN and CDR2 SYDVKM. This CDR3 is 13 amino acids long. V shed 3 bases and J shed 4 bases, with 9 bases lying between them.

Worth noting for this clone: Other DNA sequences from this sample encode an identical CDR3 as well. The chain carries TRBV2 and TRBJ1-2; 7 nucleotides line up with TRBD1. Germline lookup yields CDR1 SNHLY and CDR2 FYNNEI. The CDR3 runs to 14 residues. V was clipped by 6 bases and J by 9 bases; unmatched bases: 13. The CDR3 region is CASSGGRGGGSYTF. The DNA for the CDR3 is TGTGCCAGCAGCGGTGGACGAGGGGGCGGTAGCTACACCTTC.

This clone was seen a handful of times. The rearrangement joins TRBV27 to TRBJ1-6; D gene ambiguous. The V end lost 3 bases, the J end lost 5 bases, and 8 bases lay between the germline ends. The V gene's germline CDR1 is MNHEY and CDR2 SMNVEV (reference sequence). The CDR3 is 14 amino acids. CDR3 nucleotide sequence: TGTGCCAGCAGTTTTGGGCGAAATAATTCACCCCTCCACTTT. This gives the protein CASSFGRNNSPLHF.

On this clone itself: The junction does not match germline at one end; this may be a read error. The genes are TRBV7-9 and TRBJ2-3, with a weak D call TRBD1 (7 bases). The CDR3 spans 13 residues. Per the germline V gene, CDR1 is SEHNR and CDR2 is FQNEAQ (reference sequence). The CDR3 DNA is TGTTCCAGCAGCGACAGGGACTTTCATACGCAGTATTTT. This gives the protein CSSSDRDFHTQYF. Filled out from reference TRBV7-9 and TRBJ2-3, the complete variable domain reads DTGVSQNPRHKITKRGQNVTFRCDPISEHNRLYWYRQTLGQGPEFLTYFQNEAQLEKSRLLSDRFSAERPKGSFSTLEIQRTEQGDSAMYLCSSSDRDFHTQYFGPGTRLTVL.

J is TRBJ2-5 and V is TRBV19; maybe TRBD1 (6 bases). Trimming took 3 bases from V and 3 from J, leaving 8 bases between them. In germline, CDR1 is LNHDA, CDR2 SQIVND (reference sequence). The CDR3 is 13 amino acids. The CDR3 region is CASSIWTEETQYF. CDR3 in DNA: TGTGCCAGTAGTATCTGGACAGAAGAGACCCAGTACTTC.

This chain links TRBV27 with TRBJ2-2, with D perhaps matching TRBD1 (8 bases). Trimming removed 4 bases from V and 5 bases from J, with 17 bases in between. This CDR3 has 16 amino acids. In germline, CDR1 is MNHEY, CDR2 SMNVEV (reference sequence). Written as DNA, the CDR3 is TGTGCCAGCAGTTCCGAACAGGGGGAGGGTACCGGGGAGCTGTTTTTT. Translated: CASSSEQGEGTGELFF.

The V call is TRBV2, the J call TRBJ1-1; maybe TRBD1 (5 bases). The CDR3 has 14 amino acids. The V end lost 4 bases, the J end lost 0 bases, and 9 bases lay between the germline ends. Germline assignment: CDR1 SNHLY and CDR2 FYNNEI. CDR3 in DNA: TGTGCCAGCAGTGGGAGGGGACTGAACACTGAAGCTTTCTTT. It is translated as CASSGRGLNTEAFF.

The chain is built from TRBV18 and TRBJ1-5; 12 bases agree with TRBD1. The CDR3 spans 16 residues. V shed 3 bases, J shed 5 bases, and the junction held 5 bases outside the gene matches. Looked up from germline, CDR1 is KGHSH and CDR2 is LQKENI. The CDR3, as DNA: TGTGCCAGCTCACCCACGGGACAGGGGGCTTATCAGCCCCAGCATTTT. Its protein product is CASSPTGQGAYQPQHF.

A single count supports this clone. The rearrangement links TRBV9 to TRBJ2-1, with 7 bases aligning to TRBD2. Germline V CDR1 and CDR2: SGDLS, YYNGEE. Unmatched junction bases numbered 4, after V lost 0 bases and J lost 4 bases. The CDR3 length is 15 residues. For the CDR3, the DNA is TGTGCCAGCAGCGTAGCGGGGGAGGGATACAATGAGCAGTTCTTC. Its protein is CASSVAGEGYNEQFF. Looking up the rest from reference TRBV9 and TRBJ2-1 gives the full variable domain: DSGVTQTPKHLITATGQRVTLRCSPRSGDLSVYWYQQSLDQGLQFLIQYYNGEERAKGNILERFSAQQFPDLHSELNLSSLELGDSALYFCASSVAGEGYNEQFFGPGTRLTVL.

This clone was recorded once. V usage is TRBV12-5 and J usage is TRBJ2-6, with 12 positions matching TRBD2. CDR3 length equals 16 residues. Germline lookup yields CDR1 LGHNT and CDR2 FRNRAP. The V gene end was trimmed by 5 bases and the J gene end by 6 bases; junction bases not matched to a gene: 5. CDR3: CASGLGLAGLANVLTF. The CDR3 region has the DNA TGTGCTAGTGGTCTGGGACTAGCGGGTTTGGCCAACGTCCTGACTTTC.

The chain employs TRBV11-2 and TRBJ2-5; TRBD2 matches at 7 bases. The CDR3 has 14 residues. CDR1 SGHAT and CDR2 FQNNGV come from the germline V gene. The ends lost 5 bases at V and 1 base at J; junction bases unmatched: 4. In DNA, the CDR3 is TGTGCCAGCAGCCACGGACTAGGCCAAGAGACCCAGTACTTC. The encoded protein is CASSHGLGQETQYF.

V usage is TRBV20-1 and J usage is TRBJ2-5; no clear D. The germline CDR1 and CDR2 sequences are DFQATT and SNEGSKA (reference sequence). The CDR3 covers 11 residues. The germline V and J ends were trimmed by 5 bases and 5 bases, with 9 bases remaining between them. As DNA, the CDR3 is TGCAGTGCTCCCCTCGGGGAGACCCAGTACTTC. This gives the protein CSAPLGETQYF.

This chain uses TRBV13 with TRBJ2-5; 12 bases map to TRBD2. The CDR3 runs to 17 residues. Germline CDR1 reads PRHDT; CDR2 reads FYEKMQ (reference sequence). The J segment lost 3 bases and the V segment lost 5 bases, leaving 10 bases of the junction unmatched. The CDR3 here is CASSQKTSGSVEETQYF. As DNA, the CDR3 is TGTGCCAGCAGCCAGAAGACTAGCGGGAGTGTCGAAGAGACCCAGTACTTC.

CDR3 region: CASRRERTSYEQYF. As DNA, the CDR3 is TGTGCCAGCAGGCGGGAGAGAACATCCTACGAGCAGTACTTC. This chain connects TRBV2 to TRBJ2-7, with 7 bases aligning to TRBD2. The CDR3 consists of 14 residues. The V gene's germline CDR1 is SNHLY and CDR2 FYNNEI. Losses at the gene ends were 6 bases for V and 1 base for J; bases not matched to a gene: 6.